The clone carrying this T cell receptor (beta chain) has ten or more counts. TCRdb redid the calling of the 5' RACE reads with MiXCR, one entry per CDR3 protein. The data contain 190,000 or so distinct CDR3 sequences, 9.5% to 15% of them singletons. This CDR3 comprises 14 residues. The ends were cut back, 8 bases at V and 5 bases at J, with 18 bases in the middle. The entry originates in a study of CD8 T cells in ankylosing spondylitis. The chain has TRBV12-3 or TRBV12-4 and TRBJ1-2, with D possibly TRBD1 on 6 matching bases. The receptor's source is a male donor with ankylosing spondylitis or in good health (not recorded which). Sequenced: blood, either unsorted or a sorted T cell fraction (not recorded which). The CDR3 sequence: CASFSGTRLYGYTF. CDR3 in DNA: TGTGCCAGCTTCTCGGGGACACGGCTTTATGGCTACACCTTC.